A single T cell receptor beta chain is shown here with its context. Method: immunoSEQ multiplex PCR; TCRdb's copy keeps in-frame clones and lacks some. In the table there are roughly 79,000 clones, 85% to 95% of which are singletons. The sample is drawn from a study of technical replicates of blood from a few donors. The source of this sequence is a human donor in good health. Sequenced material: T cells isolated from PBMCs.

The CDR3 bases are TGTGCCAGTAGTATCCCCCTAGAGGAAACAAATCAGCCCCAGCATTTT. This translates into CASSIPLEETNQPQHF. The chain carries TRBV19 and TRBJ1-5; D is uncertain. The CDR3 runs to 16 residues. V shed 3 bases and J shed 4 bases, with 16 bases lying between them. Germline V gives CDR1 LNHDA, CDR2 SQIVND (reference sequence).